The 18 T cell receptor beta chains in this list originate from one sample, sequenced in a study of human T cells and chemical hapten exposure. TCRdb reprocessed the RACE reads via MiXCR and lists one record per CDR3 protein. The data contain some 84,000 distinct CDR3 sequences, roughly a tenth of them seen just once; the ten biggest clones take up 5%. The time point: patch test 2, 6 weeks after DPC sensitization. The treatment here: therapeutic diphenylcyclopropenone sensitization with weekly scalp DPC. The source was whole blood, collected in connection with sensitization to the hapten diphenylcyclopropenone (DPC). All receptors derive from a woman between 45 and 60 years old with alopecia areata. Some clones in this sample may be carry-over from other donors' samples.

This clonotype was detected a few times. This rearrangement joins TRBV7-9 to TRBJ1-1; D remains ambiguous. V lost 1 base and J 4 bases, leaving 10 bases between the germline ends. Germline V gene lookup returns CDR1 SEHNR and CDR2 FQNEAQ (reference sequence). CDR3 size: 14 residues. The CDR3 sequence: CASSLEAGGTEAFF. The CDR3 nucleotides are TGTGCCAGCAGCTTAGAGGCAGGCGGCACTGAAGCTTTCTTT.

This clonotype came up many times. The rearrangement uses TRBV20-1 and TRBJ1-2; D ambiguous. Deletions cut 6 bases from V and 4 bases from J, with 15 bases between. CDR3 length: 13 residues. Germline V gene lookup returns CDR1 DFQATT and CDR2 SNEGSKA (reference sequence). CDR3 nucleotide sequence: TGCAGTGCGACCCCCCGACACGGCTATGGCTACACCTTC. Amino acids: CSATPRHGYGYTF.

The chain joins TRBV20-1 to TRBJ2-1; TRBD2 might be the D (5 bases). Germline CDR1 and CDR2: DFQATT and SNEGSKA (reference sequence). V was pared by 4 bases and J by 0 bases, with 13 bases between. The CDR3 covers 15 residues. The CDR3 reads CSAILQRSSYNEQFF. CDR3 sequence (DNA): TGCAGTGCTATACTACAGCGGAGCTCCTACAATGAGCAGTTCTTC.

The DNA for the CDR3 is TGCAGTGCCTCCCTCGCAGGCCGGGGCAAAGATACGCAGTATTTT. This encodes CSASLAGRGKDTQYF. This rearrangement joins TRBV20-1 to TRBJ2-3; D is perhaps TRBD1 or TRBD2 (5 bases each). The CDR3 is 15 residues long. CDR1 and CDR2 (germline): DFQATT, SNEGSKA (reference sequence). The V end was cut by 6 bases, the J end by 5 bases, with 21 bases between.

The V and J genes are TRBV2 and TRBJ1-5, with D hard to call. The CDR3 has 13 residues. Per germline, CDR1 SNHLY and CDR2 FYNNEI. The V end lost 4 bases, the J end lost 5 bases, and 9 bases lay between the germline ends. This CDR3 is CASSVGIDQPQHF. CDR3 DNA sequence: TGTGCCAGCAGTGTGGGAATCGATCAGCCCCAGCATTTT.

This clonotype was recorded at least ten times. The chain couples TRBV19 to TRBJ2-1, with D possibly being TRBD2 (6 bases). Germline loops: CDR1 LNHDA, CDR2 SQIVND (reference sequence). The V end was cut by 1 base, the J end by 0 bases, with 10 bases between. This CDR3 has 16 residues. The CDR3 DNA follows: TGTGCCAGTAGTATAGGCGGGAAGAGCTCCTACAATGAGCAGTTCTTC. It translates to CASSIGGKSSYNEQFF.

In this sample, this clonotype turned up many times. The V gene is TRBV5-4, the J gene TRBJ2-1; weak D call: TRBD1 (5 bases). Trimming left V 4 bases short and J 8 bases short, with 16 bases between. Germline V lookup: CDR1 SGHNT, CDR2 YYREEE (reference sequence). CDR3 length equals 14 residues. The CDR3 loop is CASSQNTGRHEQFF. CDR3 sequence (DNA): TGTGCCAGCAGCCAAAATACAGGAAGGCATGAGCAGTTCTTC.

V usage is TRBV20-1 and J usage is TRBJ2-7, with D maybe TRBD1 (5 bases). The CDR3 contains 13 residues. Trimming removed 1 base at V and 6 bases at J, with 13 bases between. Germline CDR1 and CDR2: DFQATT and SNEGSKA (reference sequence). The CDR3 loop is CSARVDTSAEQYF. DNA of the CDR3: TGCAGTGCTAGAGTGGACACCAGCGCCGAGCAGTACTTC.

V usage is TRBV18 and J usage is TRBJ2-3; no definite D call. The CDR3 has 13 amino acids. Germline V gene data show CDR1 as KGHSH and CDR2 as LQKENI. V lost 5 bases and J lost 5, with 11 bases in between. The CDR3 sequence is CASSSSNGDTQYF. The CDR3 coding sequence is TGTGCCAGCTCATCCTCTAATGGAGATACGCAGTATTTT.

This clonotype was picked up many times. V usage is TRBV6-5 and J usage is TRBJ2-1; D call uncertain. This CDR3 is 13 amino acids long. Trimming shortened V by 2 bases and J by 6 bases, and 8 bases separated the two germline ends. CDR1 and CDR2 (germline): MNHEY, SVGAGI. The CDR3 nucleotides are TGTGCCAGCAGTTACATATTGGGCAATGAGCAGTTCTTC. Its translation is CASSYILGNEQFF.

The table lists this clonotype with many counts. This chain connects TRBV7-8 to TRBJ1-5; possible D gene TRBD1, 5 bases. The CDR3 extends over 16 amino acids. Trimming removed 5 bases from V and 0 bases from J, with 14 bases in between. CDR1 and CDR2 (germline): SGHVS, FQNEAQ. The CDR3 DNA reads as TGTGCCAGCAGCCTTAAAGACAGTTATAGCAATCAGCCCCAGCATTTT. It specifies CASSLKDSYSNQPQHF.

The chain combines TRBV14 with TRBJ2-3; D remains ambiguous. CDR3 length equals 14 residues. CDR1 SGHDN and CDR2 FVKESK come from the germline V gene. With 3 bases removed from V and 0 bases from J, the gap between germline ends came to 7 bases. CDR3 sequence (DNA): TGTGCCAGCAGCCACGAGCTCAGCACAGATACGCAGTATTTT. Protein: CASSHELSTDTQYF.

The CDR3 region is CASSHREIATEAFF. The CDR3 DNA follows: TGTGCCAGCAGTCACAGGGAGATCGCCACTGAAGCTTTCTTT. The chain joins TRBV6-6 to TRBJ1-1, with a possible D match to TRBD1 (6 bases). V lost 5 bases to trimming and J lost 4 bases, with 14 bases between them. CDR1 is MNHNY and CDR2 is SVGAGI in the germline V gene (reference sequence). The CDR3 runs to 14 residues.

The chain joins TRBV5-1 to TRBJ2-1; D is possibly TRBD1 or TRBD2 (5 bases each). The germline gives CDR1 SGHRS, CDR2 YFSETQ. V gave up 2 bases and J gave up 9 bases, with 9 bases separating them. The CDR3 is 12 residues long. CDR3 region: CASSFGDGEQFF. The CDR3 DNA follows: TGCGCCAGCAGCTTTGGGGACGGTGAGCAGTTCTTC.

The chain recombines TRBV6-6 with TRBJ1-1, with D hard to call. The CDR3 sequence is 13 residues long. CDR1 and CDR2 (germline): MNHNY, SVGAGI (reference sequence). V was trimmed by 4 bases and J by 10 bases, leaving 16 bases between them. In DNA form, the CDR3 reads TGTGCCAGCAGTTCTAGCCGCTTCCTTGGAGCTTTCTTT. Translation: CASSSSRFLGAFF.

This clonotype was seen at least ten times. DNA of the CDR3: TGCAGTGCTTCCGGACTAGCGGGCGGTGTCTCCTACGAGCAGTACTTC. This translates into CSASGLAGGVSYEQYF. The chain recombines TRBV20-1 with TRBJ2-7; 11 bases are a match to TRBD2. After removal of 5 bases from V and 0 bases from J, the junction contained 9 bases not matched to a gene. The germline V gene encodes CDR1 DFQATT and CDR2 SNEGSKA (reference sequence). The CDR3 consists of 16 residues.

The rearrangement joins TRBV7-9 to TRBJ2-7; 9 bases map to TRBD2. CDR3 length: 15 amino acids. The J segment lost 5 bases and the V segment lost 5 bases, leaving 10 bases of the junction unmatched. Germline loops: CDR1 SEHNR, CDR2 FQNEAQ (reference sequence). The chain's CDR3 is CASSRPGLAFHEQYF. For the CDR3, the DNA is TGTGCCAGCAGCAGACCGGGACTAGCCTTCCACGAGCAGTACTTC.

This chain joins TRBV28 and TRBJ2-2, with 8 bases aligning to TRBD1. The CDR3 sequence is 15 residues long. V dropped 5 bases and J dropped 7; count of bases not matched to a gene: 9. CDR1 and CDR2 from the germline V gene are MDHEN and SYDVKM. The CDR3 coding sequence is TGTGCCAGCAGTCAGACAGGGGTGAGGCGCGGGGAGCTGTTTTTT. Residues: CASSQTGVRRGELFF.